The rows below give T cell receptor beta chains drawn from one sample of a study of blood T cell repertoires in COVID-19. The repertoire was sequenced with immunoSEQ multiplex PCR; TCRdb's copy has only in-frame clones and lacks some. The sample shows 100,000 to 150,000 clones, about 92% of them seen only once. The specimen sequenced was peripheral blood. All receptors come from a man aged 55-75 years with COVID-19, enrolled during active disease. Each CDR3 is given without its conserved first and last residue.

TRBV10-3,TRBJ2-7,AIREVGFSYEQY
TRBV9,TRBJ2-5,ASSVGSSQETQY
TRBV11-2,TRBJ2-5,ASSPLGLAGETQY
TRBV5-1,TRBJ1-3,ASSDWGNTIY
TRBV12-1,TRBJ2-1,ASSPHRGKSSYNEQF
TRBV18,TRBJ1-5,ASSFGQGNQPQH
TRBV19,TRBJ1-1,ASSIPSRLNTEAF
TRBV5-4,TRBJ1-1,ASSLPGGGELTEAF
TRBV27,TRBJ2-6,ASSLALGAAGANVLT
TRBV28,TRBJ2-7,ASSEPRDRGIDEQY
TRBV7-3,.,ASSLERGGMGETQY
TRBV7-2,TRBJ2-3,ASSSSTSGGVLRSDTQY
TRBV19,TRBJ1-3,ASSIAPDIRSGNTIY
TRBV2,TRBJ1-4,ASRRGTGEKLF
TRBV3-1/TRBV3-2,TRBJ1-4,ASSLPGGDNEKLF
TRBV27,TRBJ2-1,ASMERGDEQF
TRBV13,TRBJ2-7,ASSGTSGEGSSYEQY
TRBV7-6,TRBJ1-3,ASSFPRQGAGNTIY
TRBV2,TRBJ2-7,ASSEGRVIYEQY
TRBV19,TRBJ1-5,ASSVQGGQPQH
TRBV10-3,TRBJ2-2,AISESGQTNTGELF
TRBV30,TRBJ2-7,AWSPPQGAYEQY
TRBV5-1,TRBJ1-2,ASRSDSYGYT
TRBV19,TRBJ2-7,ASSIRGREQY
TRBV7-9,TRBJ2-1,ASSPTSGRRKNEQF
TRBV5-1,TRBJ2-3,ASSDPTRGTDTQY
TRBV11-3,TRBJ2-2,ASSPGTGNTGELF
TRBV6-2/TRBV6-3,TRBJ2-3,ASSLGTGYTDTQY
TRBV7-9,TRBJ2-5,ASSEGSSSETQY
TRBV11-2,TRBJ2-7,ASSLSRVGEQY
TRBV5-1,TRBJ1-1,ASSLRTGGAEAF
TRBV19,TRBJ1-1,ASRSGTGGLTTEAF
TRBV3-1/TRBV3-2,TRBJ2-1,ASSQDTGTGEQF
TRBV7-3,TRBJ2-2,ASSLTPGGANTGELF
TRBV27,TRBJ2-7,ASSHTGYEQY
TRBV7-9,TRBJ1-2,ASSFAGQGIEGYT
TRBV12-3/TRBV12-4,TRBJ2-1,ASSFDRGSEQF
TRBV12-3/TRBV12-4,TRBJ1-5,ASSTGDGPQH
TRBV11-1,TRBJ2-5,ASSFPGRAPPY
TRBV6-6,TRBJ1-5,ASSGLDRGNQPQH
TRBV19,TRBJ2-2,ASILQYNTGELF
TRBV24-1,TRBJ2-1,ATSGRGGLNEQF
TRBV2,TRBJ1-2,ASRQGPVDGYT
TRBV9,TRBJ2-1,ASSVSESPYNEQF